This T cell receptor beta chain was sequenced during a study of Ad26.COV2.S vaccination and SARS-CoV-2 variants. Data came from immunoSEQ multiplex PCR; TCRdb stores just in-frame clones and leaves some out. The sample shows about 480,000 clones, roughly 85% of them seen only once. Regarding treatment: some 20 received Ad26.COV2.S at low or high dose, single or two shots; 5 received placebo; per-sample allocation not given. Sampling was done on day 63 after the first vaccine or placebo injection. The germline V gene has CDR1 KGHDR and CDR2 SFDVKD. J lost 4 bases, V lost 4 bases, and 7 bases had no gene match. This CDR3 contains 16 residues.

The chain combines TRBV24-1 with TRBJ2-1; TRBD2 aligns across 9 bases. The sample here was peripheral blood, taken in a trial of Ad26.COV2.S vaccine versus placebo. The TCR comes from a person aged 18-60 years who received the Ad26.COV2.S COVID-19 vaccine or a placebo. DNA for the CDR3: TGTGCCACCAGTGACAGCGGGGGGAGGGATTACAATGAGCAGTTCTTC. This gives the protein CATSDSGGRDYNEQFF.